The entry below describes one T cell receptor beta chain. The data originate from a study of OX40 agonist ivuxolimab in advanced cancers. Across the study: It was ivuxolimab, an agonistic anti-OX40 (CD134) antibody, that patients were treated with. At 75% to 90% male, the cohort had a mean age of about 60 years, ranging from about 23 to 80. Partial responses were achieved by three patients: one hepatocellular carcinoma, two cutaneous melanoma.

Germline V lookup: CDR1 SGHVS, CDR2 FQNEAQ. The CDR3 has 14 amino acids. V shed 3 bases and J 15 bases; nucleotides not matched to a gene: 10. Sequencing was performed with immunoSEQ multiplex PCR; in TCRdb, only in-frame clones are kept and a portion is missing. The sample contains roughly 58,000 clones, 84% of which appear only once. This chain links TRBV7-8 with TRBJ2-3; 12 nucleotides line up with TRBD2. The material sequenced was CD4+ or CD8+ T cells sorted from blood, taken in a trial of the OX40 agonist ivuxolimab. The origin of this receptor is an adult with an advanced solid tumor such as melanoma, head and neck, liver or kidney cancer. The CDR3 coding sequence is TGTGCCAGCAGCTTTAATTTAGCTAGCGGGGGGGCTTATTTT. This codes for CASSFNLASGGAYF.